This T cell receptor beta chain was recorded in a study of T cell changes during pregnancy in multiple sclerosis. Clones were read by immunoSEQ multiplex PCR, and TCRdb kept only the in-frame ones, dropping some. Here the sample spans under 50,000 clones, around 92% being singletons. The germline V gene encodes CDR1 ENHRY and CDR2 SYGVKD. The CDR3 is 13 amino acids. Between the trimmed V and J ends, which lost 10 bases and 4 bases, there was a span of 15 bases. The TCR originated in a female donor with multiple sclerosis, enrolled in a pregnancy study. The specimen comprised CD8+ T cells from peripheral blood mononuclear cells, sampled in the first trimester of pregnancy. This sequence joins TRBV10-3 and TRBJ2-3; a weak D match, TRBD2 (5 bases). CDR3 sequence (DNA): TGTGCCAGCGACTCCCCAGCGGCAGATACGCAGTATTTT. This codes for CASDSPAADTQYF.